Each of the 5 T cell receptor beta chains below was sequenced from the same sample in a study. Each CDR3 protein is one row after TCRdb ran MiXCR on the 5' RACE reads. Of approximately 40,000 distinct CDR3 sequences in the sample, over 15% were seen once. Sequencing used naive CD4+ T cells sorted from a lymph node. Sample subset: naive CD4+ T cells, CD4+CD45RA+CD25-. Every receptor here comes from a female donor with breast cancer.

V is TRBV4-3 and J is TRBJ2-5; either TRBD1 or TRBD2 may supply D (5 bases each). The CDR3 length is 15 residues. V lost 0 bases and J lost 5, with 13 bases in between. CDR1 is LGHNA and CDR2 is YSLEER in the germline V gene. The CDR3 is CASSQDLGVAETQYF. In DNA form, the CDR3 reads TGCGCCAGCAGCCAAGATCTGGGGGTGGCGGAGACCCAGTACTTC.

The CDR3 DNA is TGTGCCAGCAGCTATGACCGGGGAGAGACCCAGTACTTC. This gives the protein CASSYDRGETQYF. This rearrangement joins TRBV7-2 to TRBJ2-5, with D perhaps TRBD2 (5 bases). V lost 4 bases to trimming and J lost 4 bases, with 10 bases between them. CDR3 length equals 13 residues. Germline V gene sequence: CDR1 SGHTA, CDR2 FQGNSA.

V gene TRBV7-2 combines with J gene TRBJ2-2; 8 bases fit TRBD1. The CDR3 sequence is 15 residues long. V was pared by 3 bases and J by 5 bases, with 5 bases of the junction left unmatched. The germline CDR1 and CDR2 sequences are SGHTA and FQGNSA. The CDR3 sequence is CASSFQGAGTGELFF. The CDR3 region has the DNA TGTGCCAGCAGCTTTCAGGGGGCGGGAACCGGGGAGCTGTTTTTT.

The chain uses TRBV20-1 and TRBJ2-1; D remains unclear. The CDR3 sequence is 15 residues long. V dropped 0 bases and J dropped 0 bases, with 9 bases sitting between them. Germline loops: CDR1 DFQATT, CDR2 SNEGSKA (reference sequence). CDR3 sequence reads: CSARDWKGSYNEQFF. CDR3 DNA sequence: TGCAGTGCTAGAGATTGGAAGGGCTCCTACAATGAGCAGTTCTTC.

DNA of the CDR3: TGTGCCAGCCGTAACAGTGGGAACTATGGCTACACCTTC. Protein product: CASRNSGNYGYTF. The chain uses TRBV9 and TRBJ1-2, with D uncertain. CDR3 length equals 13 residues. The ends were cut back, 7 bases at V and 2 bases at J, with 12 bases in the middle. Germline V lookup: CDR1 SGDLS, CDR2 YYNGEE.